This TCR beta chain was identified during a study of blood T cells in healthy people across ages. This clonotype has at least ten counts. CDR3 length: 16 residues. CDR1 and CDR2 (germline): LNHNV, YYDKDF (reference sequence). The V segment lost 3 bases and the J segment 3 bases; nucleotides outside the gene matches: 5. The second PCR ran about 6 to 11 cycles with a sample-barcoded 5' primer and J-beta primers. In TCRdb, the 5' RACE reads were re-called with MiXCR into one record per CDR3 protein. This sample has about 590,000 distinct CDR3 sequences, with about 30% found just once. The specimen sequenced was blood. The clonotype comes from a woman older than 75 in good health. This chain joins TRBV15 and TRBJ2-3, with 11 bases identical to TRBD1. The CDR3 nucleotides read TGTGCCACCAGCAGGTGGACAGGGGGCAGGACAGATACGCAGTATTTT. Protein sequence: CATSRWTGGRTDTQYF.